The 5 T cell receptor beta chains listed next were all sequenced from one sample in a study of identical twins. TCRdb reprocessed the 5' RACE reads via MiXCR and lists one record per CDR3 protein. In the table there are 450,000 or so distinct CDR3 sequences, 12% to 15% of which are singletons. The same sample was also used in a study of yellow fever vaccine responses in identical twins.

Specimen: CD4+ T cells sorted from blood. These receptors were taken from a woman between 18 and 29 years old in good health.

This chain connects TRBV7-6 to TRBJ1-5; 10 nucleotides agree with TRBD1. Losses at the gene ends were 5 bases for V and 5 bases for J; bases not matched to a gene: 6. Germline CDR1 is SGHVS and CDR2 is FNYEAQ. This CDR3 has 15 amino acids. CDR3 nucleotides: TGTGCCAGCAGCCCCGGGACAGGGGTTTATCAGCCCCAGCATTTT. The encoded protein is CASSPGTGVYQPQHF.

This sequence joins TRBV28 and TRBJ2-7; D may be TRBD1 (5 bases). This CDR3 has 13 residues. V dropped 6 bases and J dropped 0 bases, with 9 bases sitting between them. Germline V gene sequence: CDR1 MDHEN, CDR2 SYDVKM. CDR3 amino acids: CASSEGVSYEQYF. CDR3 bases: TGTGCCAGCAGCGAAGGGGTCTCCTACGAGCAGTACTTC.

This chain joins TRBV11-2 and TRBJ2-7; TRBD2 is a possible D gene (6 bases). Germline values: CDR1 SGHAT, CDR2 FQNNGV. The V end was cut by 5 bases, the J end by 2 bases, with 10 bases between. The CDR3 extends over 13 amino acids. CDR3 sequence reads: CASSPRLAYEQYF. In DNA, the CDR3 is TGTGCCAGCAGCCCTCGACTAGCCTACGAGCAGTACTTC.

The gene calls are TRBV2 and TRBJ2-1; D not resolved. This CDR3 is 12 amino acids long. Germline values: CDR1 SNHLY, CDR2 FYNNEI. Between the trimmed V and J ends, which lost 4 bases and 6 bases, there was a span of 7 bases. The CDR3 loop reads CASSVESNEQFF. CDR3 coding DNA: TGTGCCAGCAGTGTAGAGAGCAATGAGCAGTTCTTC.

The chain recombines TRBV10-3 with TRBJ1-1; a weak D match, TRBD1 (5 bases). Germline lookup yields CDR1 ENHRY and CDR2 SYGVKD. Trimming shortened V by 3 bases and J by 5 bases, and 13 bases separated the two germline ends. CDR3 length equals 14 residues. CDR3 sequence reads: CAISERGISTEAFF. As DNA, the CDR3 is TGTGCCATCAGTGAAAGGGGTATTTCGACTGAAGCTTTCTTT.